This T cell receptor (beta chain) was captured in a study of post-analysis software for immune sequencing data. At the level of the study: Recorded subtypes: relapsing-remitting, secondary progressive, progressive-relapsing; some patients unannotated.

The V end was cut by 9 bases, the J end by 1 base, with 10 bases between. This CDR3 has 13 residues. In the case of this clonotype: Its cognate antigen is unknown.

Unique molecular identifiers were built into the TCR beta cDNA libraries. The source material, roughly 0.9 to 11 million T cells, gave rise to about 520,000 cDNA molecules. TCRdb ran MiXCR on the PCR reads and lists one entry per CDR3 protein. Of roughly 620,000 distinct CDR3 sequences listed, 44% were seen once; the top ten hold roughly 1.8%. Overall study findings and caveats: With TRBV5-6, TRBV5-1 and TRBV20-1 included, 4 or 5 TRBV segments were more frequent in patients than in controls. Strong co-clustering by F measure linked samples that shared a preparation batch. Significantly lower normalized Chao1 diversity was seen in multiple sclerosis patients than in controls.

This TCR was sampled from a girl aged 5-17 years with multiple sclerosis. This chain joins TRBV12-3 or TRBV12-4 and TRBJ2-4; D not resolved. The sequencing sample was made of blood. CDR3 nucleotides: TGTGCCAGTCGCCTGGCGGCCAAAAACATTCAGTACTTC. Amino acids: CASRLAAKNIQYF.